This record concerns one TCR beta chain sequence. Its antigen is currently unknown. The sample originates from a study of T cell responses to AZD1222 COVID-19 vaccine. Study-level results: Regions 160-218 and 743-854 dominated among vaccine-associated CD4 TCRs spanning spike. Scientists sampled the repertoires only once the peak T cell response had passed. Clonal diversity may have been underestimated in mostly white British donors.

Sequenced by immunoSEQ multiplex PCR; TCRdb stores in-frame clones only, minus some. The table lists 90,000 to 95,000 clones, 85% to 90% of them singletons. The CDR3 is 14 residues long. From germline, CDR1 is LNHNV and CDR2 YYDKDF (reference sequence). The V gene lost 3 bases and the J gene lost 7 bases, with 15 bases spanning the gap. The material sequenced was peripheral blood, taken on day 0 of AZD1222 vaccination. This receptor was identified in an adult in good health. The J gene is TRBJ2-5, the V gene TRBV15; D not certain. CDR3 loop: CATSRASAKGTQYF. Here the CDR3 DNA reads TGTGCCACCAGCAGGGCGTCGGCGAAGGGGACCCAGTACTTC.